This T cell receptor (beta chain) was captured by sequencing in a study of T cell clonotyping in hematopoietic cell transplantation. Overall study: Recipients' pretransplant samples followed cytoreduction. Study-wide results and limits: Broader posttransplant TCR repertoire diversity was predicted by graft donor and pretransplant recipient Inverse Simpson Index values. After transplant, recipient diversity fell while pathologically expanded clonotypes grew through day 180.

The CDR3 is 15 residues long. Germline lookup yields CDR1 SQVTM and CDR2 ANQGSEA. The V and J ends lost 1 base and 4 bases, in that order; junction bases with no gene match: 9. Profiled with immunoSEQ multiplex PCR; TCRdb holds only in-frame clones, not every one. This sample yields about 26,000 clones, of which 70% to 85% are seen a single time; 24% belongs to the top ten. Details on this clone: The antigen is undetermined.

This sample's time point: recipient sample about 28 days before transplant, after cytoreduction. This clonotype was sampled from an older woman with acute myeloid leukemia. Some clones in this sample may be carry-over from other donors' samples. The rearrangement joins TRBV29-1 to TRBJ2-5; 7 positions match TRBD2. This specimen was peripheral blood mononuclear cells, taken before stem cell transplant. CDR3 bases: TGCAGCGTTGAAGGAGGAAGCGGGGTGGGAGAGACCCAGTACTTC. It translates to CSVEGGSGVGETQYF.